A single sample gave rise to the 29 T cell receptor beta chains below, sequenced in a study of cytomegalovirus exposure and HLA in healthy donors. The PCR made use of 60 Vbeta and 13 Jbeta primers. Profiling relied on immunoSEQ multiplex PCR, and the TCRdb table lists in-frame clones only, not all of them. The sample records roughly 200,000 clones, around 85% being singletons. Input material: PBMCs. The receptors shown here come from a man in his fifties or sixties in good health and CMV-seronegative.

The chain combines TRBV30 with TRBJ2-3, with D hard to call. CDR1 GTSNPN and CDR2 SVGIG come from the germline V gene (reference sequence). V was trimmed by 2 bases and J by 6 bases, leaving 12 bases between them. This CDR3 is 13 amino acids long. CDR3 in amino acids: CAWSPPPYDTQYF. The CDR3, as DNA: TGTGCCTGGAGTCCACCGCCCTACGATACGCAGTATTTT.

This clone has only one observation. The chain employs TRBV29-1 and TRBJ1-5; D is uncertain. This CDR3 spans 13 amino acids. Germline loops: CDR1 SQVTM, CDR2 ANQGSEA. Trimming stripped 1 base from V and 0 bases from J, with 4 bases between. The CDR3 loop reads CSVEGDSNQPQHF. In DNA form, the CDR3 reads TGCAGCGTTGAAGGAGATAGCAATCAGCCCCAGCATTTT.

The chain is built from TRBV9 and TRBJ2-1; D not certain. This CDR3 is built from 15 residues. The germline V gene encodes CDR1 SGDLS and CDR2 YYNGEE. Trimming took 0 bases from V and 2 from J, leaving 9 bases between them. The CDR3 sequence: CASSVDLSPYNEQFF. CDR3 coding DNA: TGTGCCAGCAGCGTAGACTTGAGTCCCTACAATGAGCAGTTCTTC. Using reference TRBV9 and TRBJ2-1 for the parts outside the CDR3, the full variable domain is DSGVTQTPKHLITATGQRVTLRCSPRSGDLSVYWYQQSLDQGLQFLIQYYNGEERAKGNILERFSAQQFPDLHSELNLSSLELGDSALYFCASSVDLSPYNEQFFGPGTRLTVL.

The chain is built from TRBV27 and TRBJ1-5; D possibly corresponds to TRBD1 (6 bases). This CDR3 has 14 amino acids. Deletions cut 3 bases from V and 7 bases from J, with 13 bases between. Germline CDR1 reads MNHEY; CDR2 reads SMNVEV (reference sequence). In nucleotides, the CDR3 is TGTGCCAGCAGTTTGGGCAGAGGGGGACAGCCCCAGCATTTT. This codes for CASSLGRGGQPQHF.

The chain uses TRBV27 and TRBJ2-2; 8 nucleotides align to TRBD2. Trimming took 2 bases from V and 7 from J; bases not matched to a gene: 12. The CDR3 is 17 amino acids. Looked up from germline, CDR1 is MNHEY and CDR2 is SMNVEV (reference sequence). The DNA of the CDR3 is TGTGCCAGCAGTTTAACCAGAATAGCGGGATTGGTCGGGGAGCTGTTTTTT. Protein: CASSLTRIAGLVGELFF.

The chain recombines TRBV29-1 with TRBJ1-2; TRBD1 matches at 7 bases. The CDR3 is made up of 12 amino acids. V lost 3 bases and J lost 6; bases outside the gene matches: 4. Germline loops: CDR1 SQVTM, CDR2 ANQGSEA. CDR3 amino acids: CSVEDRPNGYTF. CDR3 DNA sequence: TGCAGCGTTGAGGACAGGCCTAATGGCTACACCTTC.

This clone appeared once. This CDR3 is CASERVAGNTGELFF. DNA of the CDR3: TGTGCCAGCGAGCGAGTAGCGGGGAACACCGGGGAGCTGTTTTTT. V is TRBV18 and J is TRBJ2-2; 7 nucleotides match TRBD2. The CDR3 contains 15 residues. The trim removed 8 bases at V and 1 base at J, leaving 7 bases unmatched. Germline loops: CDR1 KGHSH, CDR2 LQKENI.

This chain links TRBV6-1 with TRBJ2-5, with 9 bases identical to TRBD2. Matching the DNA end better, TRBJ2-7 makes the J call doubtful. Per the germline V gene, CDR1 is MNHNS and CDR2 is SASEGT. The length of the CDR3 is 15 residues. The CDR3 is CASSEEAGGSYEQYF. In DNA form, the CDR3 reads TGTGCCAGCAGTGAAGAAGCGGGAGGTTCCTACGAGCAGTACTTC.

The rearrangement joins TRBV7-9 to TRBJ1-4; 8 nucleotides agree with TRBD1. Germline assignment: CDR1 SEHNR and CDR2 FQNEAQ (reference sequence). V gave up 1 base and J gave up 7 bases; unmatched junction bases: 8. The CDR3 consists of 16 residues. The CDR3 here is CASSLGNRGAGEKLFF. In nucleotides, the CDR3 is TGTGCCAGCAGCTTAGGAAACAGGGGGGCGGGTGAAAAACTGTTTTTT.

J is TRBJ1-2 and V is TRBV5-1; no firm D call. This CDR3 has 16 residues. With 4 bases removed from V and 3 bases from J, the gap between germline ends came to 19 bases. The germline V gene encodes CDR1 SGHRS and CDR2 YFSETQ. This CDR3 reads CASSRQSDITYYGYTF. CDR3 DNA sequence: TGCGCCAGCAGCCGACAATCTGACATTACCTACTATGGCTACACCTTC.

Here the CDR3 reads CASSMAETQYF. Here the CDR3 DNA reads TGTGCCAGTAGTATGGCCGAGACCCAGTACTTC. The chain links TRBV19 to TRBJ2-5; no reliable D call. V was trimmed by 3 bases and J by 5 bases, leaving 4 bases between them. In germline, CDR1 is LNHDA, CDR2 SQIVND (reference sequence). The CDR3 loop spans 11 amino acids.

In this sample, this clone turned up a few times. This rearrangement joins TRBV5-1 to TRBJ1-1; TRBD1 aligns across 8 bases. J gave up 4 bases and V 4 bases, and 3 bases lay outside the gene matches. This CDR3 spans 13 amino acids. CDR1 and CDR2 from the germline V gene are SGHRS and YFSETQ. CDR3 region: CASSIGQGTEAFF. For the CDR3, the DNA is TGCGCCAGCAGCATAGGACAGGGCACTGAAGCTTTCTTT.

The chain employs TRBV7-9 and TRBJ2-2; 10 bases line up with TRBD1. Unmatched junction bases numbered 10, after V lost 4 bases and J lost 2 bases. The CDR3 spans 18 residues. Per germline, CDR1 SEHNR and CDR2 FQNEAQ (reference sequence). CDR3 region: CASSYIAGTGANTGELFF. The CDR3 DNA reads TGTGCCAGCAGCTATATAGCCGGGACAGGGGCTAACACCGGGGAGCTGTTTTTT.

This clone has a handful of counts. This chain uses TRBV7-8 with TRBJ2-3, with 7 nucleotides matching TRBD2. The CDR3 length is 15 residues. The junction had 5 bases not matched to a gene; V was cut back by 5 bases and J by 0 bases. Germline-derived CDR1 and CDR2 are SGHVS and FQNEAQ. The chain's CDR3 is CASSPGLTSTDTQYF. CDR3 DNA: TGTGCCAGCAGCCCGGGACTAACTAGCACAGATACGCAGTATTTT.

CDR3 in amino acids: CASASRGHQPQHF. Here the CDR3 DNA reads TGTGCCAGCGCTAGCAGGGGACATCAGCCCCAGCATTTT. The V gene is TRBV27, the J gene TRBJ1-5, with a possible D match to TRBD1 (6 bases). The CDR3 consists of 13 residues. Germline-derived CDR1 and CDR2 are MNHEY and SMNVEV (reference sequence). The V end lost 8 bases, the J end lost 5 bases, and 13 bases lay between the germline ends.

The rearrangement uses TRBV13 and TRBJ1-5, with no clear D. V dropped 0 bases and J dropped 7 bases, with 4 bases sitting between them. This CDR3 is 12 amino acids long. Looked up from germline, CDR1 is PRHDT and CDR2 is FYEKMQ (reference sequence). The CDR3 is CASSLGLQPQHF. DNA of the CDR3: TGTGCCAGCAGCTTAGGCCTCCAGCCCCAGCATTTT.

Remarks on this clone: The sample holds other DNA sequences that translate to the same CDR3. The genes are TRBV18 and TRBJ2-7; 7 positions agree with TRBD1. The CDR3 loop spans 14 amino acids. Per germline, CDR1 KGHSH and CDR2 LQKENI. The J segment lost 2 bases and the V segment lost 0 bases, leaving 1 base of the junction unmatched. Written as DNA, the CDR3 is TGTGCCAGCTCACCACCGGGACAGACCTACGAGCAGTACTTC. The encoded protein is CASSPPGQTYEQYF.

The genes are TRBV18 and TRBJ2-5; 7 nucleotides agree with TRBD1. Germline CDR1 and CDR2: KGHSH and LQKENI. The CDR3 contains 15 residues. V lost 1 base to trimming and J lost 2 bases; unmatched junction nucleotides: 4. CDR3 sequence reads: CASSPQRDRQETQYF. CDR3 coding DNA: TGTGCCAGCTCACCACAAAGGGACAGACAAGAGACCCAGTACTTC.

The rearrangement uses TRBV10-3 and TRBJ2-1; D not certain. This CDR3 is built from 14 residues. Trimming removed 4 bases at V and 0 bases at J, with 7 bases between. The germline CDR1 and CDR2 sequences are ENHRY and SYGVKD. CDR3 protein: CAISVRSSYNEQFF. For the CDR3, the DNA is TGTGCCATCAGTGTGAGGAGCTCCTACAATGAGCAGTTCTTC.

The genes are TRBV12-5 and TRBJ1-4; 10 bases match TRBD1. The CDR3 covers 15 residues. CDR1 and CDR2 (germline): LGHNT, FRNRAP. Losses at the gene ends were 5 bases for V and 6 bases for J; bases not matched to a gene: 6. The CDR3 is CASGVGTGDDEKLFF. CDR3 in DNA: TGTGCTAGTGGTGTAGGGACAGGGGATGATGAAAAACTGTTTTTT.

V usage is TRBV5-1 and J usage is TRBJ2-1; TRBD1 aligns across 10 bases. The CDR3 length is 20 residues. Germline CDR1 and CDR2: SGHRS and YFSETQ. V was pared by 3 bases and J by 0 bases, with 15 bases of the junction left unmatched. The CDR3 region has the DNA TGCGCCAGCAGCTCACGGGGGACAGGGGCCGCGGGACCCTCCTACAATGAGCAGTTCTTC. Residues: CASSSRGTGAAGPSYNEQFF.

The chain carries TRBV7-2 and TRBJ1-2; 7 bases map to TRBD1. There are 13 residues in the CDR3. Germline loops: CDR1 SGHTA, CDR2 FQGNSA. V gave up 3 bases and J gave up 8 bases; unmatched junction bases: 6. This CDR3 is CASSLSGGFGYTF. Here the CDR3 DNA reads TGTGCCAGCAGCTTGTCAGGGGGGTTCGGCTACACCTTC.

The chain has TRBV6-1 and TRBJ2-7, with 10 nucleotides matching TRBD2. The CDR3 spans 15 residues. J was trimmed by 2 bases and V by 5 bases; bases with no gene match: 6. The germline V gene encodes CDR1 MNHNS and CDR2 SASEGT. In DNA form, the CDR3 reads TGTGCCAGCAGTTCAGCTAGCGGGGGAACCTACGAGCAGTACTTC. This gives the protein CASSSASGGTYEQYF.

The chain joins TRBV6-4 to TRBJ2-6; 10 bases are a match to TRBD1. CDR3 length: 17 residues. J gave up 1 base and V 3 bases, and 3 bases lay outside the gene matches. Germline-derived CDR1 and CDR2 are MRHNA and SNTAGT. CDR3 residues: CASSETGQGSGANVLTF. CDR3 bases: TGTGCCAGCAGTGAAACGGGACAGGGGTCTGGGGCCAACGTCCTGACTTTC.

V and J are TRBV4-2 and TRBJ2-7; 8 bases match TRBD2. The CDR3 extends over 13 amino acids. V was pared by 3 bases and J by 5 bases, with 3 bases of the junction left unmatched. The germline V gene has CDR1 LGHNA and CDR2 YNFKEQ. The CDR3 sequence: CASSQGTRDEQYF. CDR3 bases: TGTGCCAGCAGCCAGGGGACTAGGGACGAGCAGTACTTC.

J is TRBJ2-1 and V is TRBV4-1, with TRBD1 matching over 7 bases. V trimming: 5 bases; J trimming: 0 bases; junction bases outside the gene matches: 4. CDR3 length: 15 residues. Germline V gene data show CDR1 as MGHRA and CDR2 as YSYEKL. CDR3 amino acids: CASSRQGNSYNEQFF. DNA of the CDR3: TGCGCCAGCAGCAGACAGGGAAACTCCTACAATGAGCAGTTCTTC.

This chain uses TRBV5-1 with TRBJ2-2, with D maybe TRBD1 (6 bases). V lost 3 bases to trimming and J lost 0 bases, with 9 bases between them. CDR3 length: 15 residues. CDR1 and CDR2 (germline): SGHRS, YFSETQ. The CDR3: CASSSRQANTGELFF. In nucleotides, the CDR3 is TGCGCCAGCAGCTCGAGACAGGCGAACACCGGGGAGCTGTTTTTT.

This clone was seen once. The chain employs TRBV7-8 and TRBJ2-1; TRBD2 aligns across 8 bases. J was trimmed by 8 bases and V by 2 bases; bases with no gene match: 11. The germline V gene has CDR1 SGHVS and CDR2 FQNEAQ. CDR3 size: 16 residues. The CDR3, as DNA: TGTGCCAGCAGCTTAATGTCTAGCGGGTATGTATATGAGCAGTTCTTC. This codes for CASSLMSSGYVYEQFF. Full variable domain (outside the CDR3, taken from reference TRBV7-8 and TRBJ2-1): GAGVSQSPRYKVAKRGQDVALRCDPISGHVSLFWYQQALGQGPEFLTYFQNEAQLDKSGLPSDRFFAERPEGSVSTLKIQRTQQEDSAVYLCASSLMSSGYVYEQFFGPGTRLTVL.

V gene TRBV2 combines with J gene TRBJ1-1; 8 bases match TRBD1. CDR1 is SNHLY and CDR2 is FYNNEI in the germline V gene. This CDR3 comprises 15 residues. Losses at the gene ends were 6 bases for V and 0 bases for J; bases not matched to a gene: 6. The CDR3 DNA sequence: TGTGCCAGCAGCCGGCAGGGGGCTATGAACACTGAAGCTTTCTTT. Translation gives CASSRQGAMNTEAFF. The entire variable domain, with the rest obtained from reference TRBV2 and TRBJ1-1, is as follows: EPEVTQTPSHQVTQMGQEVILRCVPISNHLYFYWYRQILGQKVEFLVSFYNNEISEKSEIFDDQFSVERPDGSNFTLKIRSTKLEDSAMYFCASSRQGAMNTEAFFGQGTRLTVV.